The T cell receptor (beta chain) under discussion was sequenced for a study of immune heterogeneity within non-small cell lung tumors. Findings of the study overall: Local tumor mutational burden correlated moderately but significantly with local T-cell clonality (R approximately 0.35). Individual patients had largely distinct high-frequency T-cell receptor beta clonotypes.

A first 10-cycle multiplex round used 32 V-gene and 13 J-gene primers on TCR beta CDR3. TCRdb reanalysed the multiplex PCR reads using MiXCR and keeps one entry per CDR3 protein. The sample lists under 25,000 distinct CDR3 sequences, approximately 26% seen once, with about 3.9% in the top ten. TCRs were amplified from about 640 ng gDNA of bulk tumor per sample. Spaced far apart, several biopsies were taken from each primary tumor during surgery. The patients were newly diagnosed with non-small cell lung cancer, had not been treated, and had curative surgery. The donors had newly diagnosed non-small cell lung cancer and underwent surgery intended to cure it. The CDR3 runs to 15 residues. With 4 bases clipped from V and 7 bases from J, the junction kept 8 bases outside the gene matches. CDR1 and CDR2 from the germline V gene are SGHNT and YENEEA. This clonotype has a handful of counts. The antigen remains undetermined.

The V gene is TRBV11-3, the J gene TRBJ2-1; 9 nucleotides agree with TRBD2. The sequenced material came from lung tumor tissue. The receptor was derived from a middle-aged man with non-small cell lung cancer. CDR3 amino acids: CASSSLAGYKNEQFF. The DNA for the CDR3 is TGTGCCAGCAGCTCCCTAGCGGGATATAAAAATGAGCAGTTCTTC.